This T cell receptor beta chain was identified during a study of blood T cell repertoires in COVID-19. At the level of the study: The United States, Italy and Spain supplied acute and convalescent COVID-19 samples. T cells, B-cell-depleted T cells, or PBMCs provided the cDNA or gDNA that served as material.

While infection was still active, Seattle patients were enrolled and then followed longitudinally. J gave up 3 bases and V 1 base, and 9 bases lay outside the gene matches. There are 17 residues in the CDR3. CDR1 SGHRS and CDR2 YFSETQ come from the germline V gene. In the original analysis: Reference gene primer amplification yielded estimated nucleated cell counts. Produced via immunoSEQ multiplex PCR; TCRdb's table is partial and in-frame only. V and J calls and clone size are given by that table; D and trimming were obtained from the DNA. The table has about 370,000 clones, around 90% seen once. This receptor was obtained from a woman in her thirties with COVID-19, enrolled during active disease. The sample taken for sequencing was peripheral blood. The chain recombines TRBV5-1 with TRBJ2-2, with 7 bases that match TRBD2. CDR3 protein: CASSLSPSGDYTGELFF. The CDR3 coding sequence is TGCGCCAGCAGCTTGTCTCCTAGCGGTGATTACACCGGGGAGCTGTTTTTT.